Below, 25 T cell receptor beta chains from the same sample are listed, as sequenced in a study of blood T cell repertoires in COVID-19. TCRdb's copy holds only in-frame clones and misses some; the assay was immunoSEQ multiplex PCR. The sample lists approximately 200,000 clones, approximately 89% occurring once. What was sequenced was PBMCs or T cells enriched from blood (not recorded which). These TCRs come from a woman aged 30 to 39 who had been exposed to COVID-19.

V is TRBV10-1 and J is TRBJ1-1; D not certain. V lost 4 bases, J lost 1 base, and 10 bases lay in between. This CDR3 is 14 amino acids long. Germline V gene data show CDR1 as WNHNN and CDR2 as SYGVQD (reference sequence). The CDR3 DNA follows: TGCGCCAGCAGTGGAGGTACGAGGAACACTGAAGCTTTCTTT. Translation: CASSGGTRNTEAFF.

This clone was recorded once. V and J are TRBV7-9 and TRBJ1-2; the D is unclear. CDR1 is SEHNR and CDR2 is FQNEAQ in the germline V gene (reference sequence). Deletions cut 5 bases from V and 4 bases from J, with 8 bases between. The CDR3 is made up of 12 amino acids. The CDR3 spells CASSAQIYGYTF. As DNA, the CDR3 is TGTGCCAGCAGCGCACAGATCTATGGCTACACCTTC.

This clone was seen more than once but under ten times. The rearrangement links TRBV7-8 to TRBJ2-7, with 7 bases that match TRBD2. CDR1 is SGHVS and CDR2 is FQNEAQ in the germline V gene. This CDR3 comprises 15 residues. Germline trimming cut 1 base from V and 5 bases from J; bases unmatched to any gene: 8. The CDR3 spells CASSLVSGGSNEQYF. CDR3 bases: TGTGCCAGCAGCTTAGTTTCGGGAGGAAGCAACGAGCAGTACTTC.

The chain recombines TRBV5-1 with TRBJ1-1, with 8 nucleotides matching TRBD1. The CDR3 spans 14 residues. Germline-derived CDR1 and CDR2 are SGHRS and YFSETQ. V shed 2 bases and J 5 bases; nucleotides not matched to a gene: 5. The CDR3 coding sequence is TGCGCCAGCAGCTTCTGGACAGGGAGGACTGAAGCTTTCTTT. Translating it yields CASSFWTGRTEAFF. Complete variable domain (other parts from reference TRBV5-1 and TRBJ1-1): KAGVTQTPRYLIKTRGQQVTLSCSPISGHRSVSWYQQTPGQGLQFLFEYFSETQRNKGNFPGRFSGRQFSNSRSEMNVSTLELGDSALYLCASSFWTGRTEAFFGQGTRLTVV.

V is TRBV2 and J is TRBJ1-4; D is perhaps TRBD1 (6 bases). Germline V gene data show CDR1 as SNHLY and CDR2 as FYNNEI. This CDR3 has 15 amino acids. With 8 bases removed from V and 0 bases from J, the gap between germline ends came to 13 bases. Here the CDR3 reads CASGENRATNEKLFF. In DNA form, the CDR3 reads TGTGCCAGCGGAGAAAACAGGGCAACTAATGAAAAACTGTTTTTT.

The rearrangement joins TRBV21-1 to TRBJ1-1; the listed D gene, TRBD1, was not tested against the DNA. TRBV21-1 is designated a pseudogene. The CDR3 totals 14 residues. The CDR3 bases are TGTGCCAGCAGTAAAACAGGACGGAACACTGAAGCTTTCTTT. Amino acids: CASSKTGRNTEAFF.

The chain employs TRBV20-1 and TRBJ2-7; 12 positions match TRBD2. Germline V lookup: CDR1 DFQATT, CDR2 SNEGSKA (reference sequence). This CDR3 has 14 amino acids. J gave up 9 bases and V 3 bases, and 9 bases lay outside the gene matches. The CDR3 coding sequence is TGCAGTGCTAGTTCTCCTAGCGGGAGGGTTGGGCAGTACTTC. Its translation: CSASSPSGRVGQYF.

The V and J genes are TRBV19 and TRBJ2-2; TRBD1 matches 7 bases. The CDR3 totals 15 residues. With 0 bases clipped from V and 7 bases from J, the junction kept 5 bases outside the gene matches. In germline, CDR1 is LNHDA, CDR2 SQIVND (reference sequence). The CDR3 DNA is TGTGCCAGTAGTATAGAGAGGGGGCTAGGCGGGGAGCTGTTTTTT. It codes for CASSIERGLGGELFF.

This rearrangement joins TRBV12-3 or TRBV12-4 to TRBJ1-1, with no clear D. This CDR3 comprises 11 residues. V gave up 3 bases and J gave up 14 bases, with 13 bases separating them. The CDR3 region has the DNA TGTGCCAGCAGTTTGAAAAGCAAACTCTTCTTT. Protein sequence: CASSLKSKLFF.

The rearrangement joins TRBV7-9 to TRBJ2-1; 8 bases line up with TRBD2. The V gene end was trimmed by 6 bases and the J gene end by 9 bases; junction bases not matched to a gene: 16. The CDR3 length is 16 residues. Germline loops: CDR1 SEHNR, CDR2 FQNEAQ (reference sequence). The CDR3 sequence is CASRRSTGTRGIEQFF. DNA for the CDR3: TGTGCCAGCAGGCGATCAACCGGGACTAGGGGGATTGAGCAGTTCTTC.

This chain joins TRBV28 and TRBJ1-2; maybe TRBD1 (5 bases). The V and J ends lost 8 bases and 3 bases respectively, with 7 bases between them. Germline V gene sequence: CDR1 MDHEN, CDR2 SYDVKM. The CDR3 is made up of 11 amino acids. CDR3 bases: TGTGCCAGCTCGACAGACTATGGCTACACCTTC. Translation gives CASSTDYGYTF.

The V and J genes are TRBV21-1 and TRBJ2-7; TRBD1 is the table's D call and was not checked against the DNA. TRBV21-1 is a pseudogene locus. The CDR3 is 15 amino acids. The CDR3 DNA follows: TGTGCCAGCAGCCCTGGGACAGGGGGGTCCTACGAGCAGTACTTC. This codes for CASSPGTGGSYEQYF.

The V call is TRBV3-1 (or the pseudogene TRBV3-2), the J call TRBJ1-1; D is ambiguous. The CDR3 length is 15 residues. In germline, CDR1 is LGHDT, CDR2 YNNKEL (reference sequence). The germline V and J ends were trimmed by 4 bases and 1 base, with 13 bases remaining between them. This CDR3 is CASSPLGRGNTEAFF. CDR3 nucleotide sequence: TGTGCCAGCAGCCCCCTAGGCCGGGGGAACACTGAAGCTTTCTTT.

As to this clone: Just one base apart from a much larger clone, this may be a read error. The chain employs TRBV2 and TRBJ2-1; 9 bases are shared with TRBD2. The germline V gene encodes CDR1 SNHLY and CDR2 FYNNEI. The J segment lost 0 bases and the V segment lost 4 bases, leaving 1 base of the junction unmatched. This CDR3 comprises 15 residues. Here the CDR3 reads CASSALAGSYNEQFF. The CDR3 DNA sequence: TGTGCCAGCAGTGCACTAGCGGGCTCCTACAATGAGCAGTTCTTC.

The genes are TRBV27 and TRBJ1-2; TRBD1 aligns across 9 bases. The CDR3 is 15 amino acids. CDR1 is MNHEY, CDR2 SMNVEV, per germline (reference sequence). Germline trimming cut 1 base from V and 4 bases from J; bases unmatched to any gene: 4. The CDR3 region is CASSLFGQGSYGYTF. In nucleotides, the CDR3 is TGTGCCAGCAGTTTATTTGGACAGGGGTCCTATGGCTACACCTTC.

The chain recombines TRBV6-5 with TRBJ2-7, with 8 bases fitting TRBD1. Looked up from germline, CDR1 is MNHEY and CDR2 is SVGAGI. The CDR3 has 13 amino acids. Losses at the gene ends were 5 bases for V and 9 bases for J; bases not matched to a gene: 9. CDR3 coding DNA: TGTGCCAGCAGTCCCACAGGGGGTAGTGGGCAGTACTTC. This gives the protein CASSPTGGSGQYF.

The V and J genes are TRBV5-1 and TRBJ1-3; 10 bases fit TRBD1. Looked up from germline, CDR1 is SGHRS and CDR2 is YFSETQ. This CDR3 comprises 19 residues. Unmatched junction bases numbered 14, after V lost 4 bases and J lost 1 base. CDR3 loop: CASSPYPPTGGPSGNTIYF. DNA of the CDR3: TGCGCCAGCAGCCCATACCCGCCGACAGGGGGCCCTTCTGGAAACACCATATATTTT.

The chain recombines TRBV5-6 with TRBJ1-4; 7 bases are a match to TRBD1. Losses at the gene ends were 4 bases for V and 6 bases for J; bases not matched to a gene: 12. The CDR3 sequence is 16 residues long. Per germline, CDR1 SGHDT and CDR2 YYEEEE. Here the CDR3 reads CASSTGQALLDEKLFF. CDR3 DNA: TGTGCCAGCAGCACCGGACAGGCCCTGTTAGATGAAAAACTGTTTTTT. Looking up the rest from reference TRBV5-6 and TRBJ1-4 gives the full variable domain: DAGVTQSPTHLIKTRGQQVTLRCSPKSGHDTVSWYQQALGQGPQFIFQYYEEEERQRGNFPDRFSGHQFPNYSSELNVNALLLGDSALYLCASSTGQALLDEKLFFGSGTQLSVL.

This clone appeared once. The chain is built from TRBV5-1 and TRBJ2-7; D is unclear. The V end lost 1 base, the J end lost 5 bases, and 4 bases lay between the germline ends. Germline CDR1 SGHRS, CDR2 YFSETQ. The CDR3 covers 11 residues. CDR3 loop: CASSLNNEQYF. In DNA form, the CDR3 reads TGCGCCAGCAGCTTGAACAACGAGCAGTACTTC. The variable domain in full, with the rest retrieved from reference TRBV5-1 and TRBJ2-7, is KAGVTQTPRYLIKTRGQQVTLSCSPISGHRSVSWYQQTPGQGLQFLFEYFSETQRNKGNFPGRFSGRQFSNSRSEMNVSTLELGDSALYLCASSLNNEQYFGPGTRLTVT.

The V gene is TRBV10-2, the J gene TRBJ1-1, with 7 nucleotides matching TRBD1. The trim removed 3 bases at V and 10 bases at J, leaving 11 bases unmatched. CDR1 WSHSY and CDR2 SAAADI come from the germline V gene. The CDR3 runs to 14 residues. The DNA of the CDR3 is TGCGCCAGCAGTGAATTTCGGCAGGGGGTGATAGCTTTCTTT. Amino acid sequence: CASSEFRQGVIAFF.

The chain is built from TRBV6-5 and TRBJ1-2; D may be TRBD1 (6 bases). The V end lost 8 bases, the J end lost 5 bases, and 18 bases lay between the germline ends. Germline values: CDR1 MNHEY, CDR2 SVGAGI. The CDR3 runs 14 residues. The CDR3 coding sequence is TGTGCCAGCTCCGTCTTAACAGGGTGGTATGGCTACACCTTC. Translated: CASSVLTGWYGYTF.

V usage is TRBV20-1 and J usage is TRBJ2-1; D perhaps matches TRBD2 (6 bases). The CDR3 contains 12 residues. Germline V gives CDR1 DFQATT, CDR2 SNEGSKA (reference sequence). The V end was cut by 3 bases, the J end by 10 bases, with 13 bases between. CDR3: CSASTGSVEQFF. Here the CDR3 DNA reads TGCAGTGCTAGTACCGGGAGCGTCGAGCAGTTCTTC.

The V and J genes are TRBV9 and TRBJ1-3; perhaps TRBD1 as D (5 bases). The germline V and J ends were trimmed by 1 base and 8 bases, with 13 bases remaining between them. This CDR3 comprises 14 residues. The germline V gene encodes CDR1 SGDLS and CDR2 YYNGEE. The CDR3 nucleotides are TGTGCCAGCAGCGTAAGTGGAGGGGTCCACACCATATATTTT. It yields the protein CASSVSGGVHTIYF.

This chain uses TRBV5-1 with TRBJ2-1, with D tentatively TRBD2 (5 bases). The length of the CDR3 is 15 residues. The V gene lost 4 bases and the J gene lost 4 bases, with 15 bases spanning the gap. CDR1 is SGHRS, CDR2 YFSETQ, per germline. The CDR3 region has the DNA TGCGCCAGCAGCCCGGACTTCCCCGGGTACAATGAGCAGTTCTTC. It encodes CASSPDFPGYNEQFF.

The chain employs TRBV3-1 (or the pseudogene TRBV3-2) and TRBJ2-1, with D possibly TRBD2 on 7 matching bases. Trimming removed 5 bases from V and 6 bases from J, with 11 bases in between. This CDR3 comprises 13 residues. CDR1 LGHDT and CDR2 YNNKEL come from the germline V gene (reference sequence). The CDR3 loop reads CASSTGGANEQFF. The CDR3 nucleotides are TGTGCCAGCAGCACGGGGGGCGCCAATGAGCAGTTCTTC.